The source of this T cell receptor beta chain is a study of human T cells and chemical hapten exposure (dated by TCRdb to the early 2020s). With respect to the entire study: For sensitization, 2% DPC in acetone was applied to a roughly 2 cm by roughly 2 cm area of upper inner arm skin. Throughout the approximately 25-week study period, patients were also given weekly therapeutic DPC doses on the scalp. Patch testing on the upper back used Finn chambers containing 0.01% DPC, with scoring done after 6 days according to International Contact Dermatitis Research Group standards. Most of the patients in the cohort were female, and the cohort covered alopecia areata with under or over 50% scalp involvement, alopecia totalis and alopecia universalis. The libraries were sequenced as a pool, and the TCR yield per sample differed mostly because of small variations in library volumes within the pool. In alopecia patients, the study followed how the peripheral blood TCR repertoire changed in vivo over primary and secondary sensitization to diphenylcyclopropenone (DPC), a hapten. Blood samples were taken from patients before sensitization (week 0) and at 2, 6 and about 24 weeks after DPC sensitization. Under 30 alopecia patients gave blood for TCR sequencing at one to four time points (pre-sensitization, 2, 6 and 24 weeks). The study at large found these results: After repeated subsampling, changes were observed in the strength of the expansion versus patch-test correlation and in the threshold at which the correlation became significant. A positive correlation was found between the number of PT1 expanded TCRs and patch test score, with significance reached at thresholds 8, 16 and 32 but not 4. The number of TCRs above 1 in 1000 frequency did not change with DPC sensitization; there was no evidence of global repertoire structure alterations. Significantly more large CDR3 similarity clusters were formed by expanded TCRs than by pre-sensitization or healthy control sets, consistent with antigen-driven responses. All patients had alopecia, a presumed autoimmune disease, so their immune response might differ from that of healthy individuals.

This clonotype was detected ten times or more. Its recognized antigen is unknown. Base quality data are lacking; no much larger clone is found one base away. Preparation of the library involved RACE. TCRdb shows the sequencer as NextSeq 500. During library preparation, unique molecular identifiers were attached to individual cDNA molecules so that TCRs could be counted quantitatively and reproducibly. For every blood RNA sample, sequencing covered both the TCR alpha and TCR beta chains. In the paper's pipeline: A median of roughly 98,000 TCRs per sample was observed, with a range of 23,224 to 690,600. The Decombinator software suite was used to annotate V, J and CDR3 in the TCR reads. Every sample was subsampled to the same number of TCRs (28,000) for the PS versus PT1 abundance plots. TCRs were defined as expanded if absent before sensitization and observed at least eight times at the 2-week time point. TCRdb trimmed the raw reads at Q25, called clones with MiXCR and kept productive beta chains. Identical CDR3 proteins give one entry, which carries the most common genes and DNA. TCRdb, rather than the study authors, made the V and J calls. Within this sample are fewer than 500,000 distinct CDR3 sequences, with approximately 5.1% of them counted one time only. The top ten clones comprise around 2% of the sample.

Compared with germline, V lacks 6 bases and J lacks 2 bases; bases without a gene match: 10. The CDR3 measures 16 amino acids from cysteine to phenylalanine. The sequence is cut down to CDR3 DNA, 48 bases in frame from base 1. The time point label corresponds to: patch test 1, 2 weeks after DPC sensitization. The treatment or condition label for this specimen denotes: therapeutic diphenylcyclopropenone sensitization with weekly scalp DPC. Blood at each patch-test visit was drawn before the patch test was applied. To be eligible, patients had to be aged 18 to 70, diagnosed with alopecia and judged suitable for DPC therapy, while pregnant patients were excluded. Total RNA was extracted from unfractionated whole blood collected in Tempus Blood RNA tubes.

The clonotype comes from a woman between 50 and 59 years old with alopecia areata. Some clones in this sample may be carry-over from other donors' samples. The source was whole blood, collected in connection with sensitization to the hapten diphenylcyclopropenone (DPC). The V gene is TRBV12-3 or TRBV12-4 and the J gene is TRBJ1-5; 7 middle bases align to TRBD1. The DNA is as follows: TGTGCCAGCAGGTCTACAGGGGTTGGAGGCAATCAGCCCCAGCATTTT. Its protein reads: CASRSTGVGGNQPQHF.